The 24 T cell receptor beta chains given below trace back to one sample, sequenced in a study of cytomegalovirus exposure and HLA in healthy donors. PCR was performed using 60 Vbeta and 13 Jbeta primers. Clones were sequenced by immunoSEQ multiplex PCR, and TCRdb holds only the in-frame ones, with some missing. The data hold more than 65,000 clones, with roughly 74% observed a single time. Sequenced: PBMCs. These TCRs come from a woman in her sixties or seventies in good health and CMV-seropositive.

The chain couples TRBV5-1 to TRBJ2-5, with 10 nucleotides matching TRBD1. The CDR3 extends over 18 amino acids. Germline trimming cut 0 bases from V and 5 bases from J; bases unmatched to any gene: 13. Germline V lookup: CDR1 SGHRS, CDR2 YFSETQ. The CDR3 loop reads CASSLAGTGAPWVETQYF. As DNA, the CDR3 is TGCGCCAGCAGCTTGGCGGGGACAGGGGCCCCCTGGGTGGAGACCCAGTACTTC. The full variable domain, with the rest looked up from reference TRBV5-1 and TRBJ2-5, is KAGVTQTPRYLIKTRGQQVTLSCSPISGHRSVSWYQQTPGQGLQFLFEYFSETQRNKGNFPGRFSGRQFSNSRSEMNVSTLELGDSALYLCASSLAGTGAPWVETQYFGPGTRLLVL.

The rearrangement uses TRBV5-6 and TRBJ2-3, with D maybe TRBD2 (5 bases). The CDR3 is 13 amino acids. V lost 4 bases to trimming and J lost 8 bases, with 14 bases between them. The germline V gene has CDR1 SGHDT and CDR2 YYEEEE. CDR3 DNA sequence: TGTGCCAGCAGCCCCGATGTGGGGAGTACGCAGTATTTT. Encoded protein: CASSPDVGSTQYF.

J is TRBJ1-1 and V is TRBV5-6; 8 positions agree with TRBD1. From germline, CDR1 is SGHDT and CDR2 YYEEEE. The CDR3 covers 15 residues. V lost 2 bases to trimming and J lost 1 base; unmatched junction nucleotides: 4. DNA of the CDR3: TGTGCCAGCAGCTTAGACAGGGGATGGAACACTGAAGCTTTCTTT. Its translation: CASSLDRGWNTEAFF. The full variable domain, its missing parts supplied by reference TRBV5-6 and TRBJ1-1, is DAGVTQSPTHLIKTRGQQVTLRCSPKSGHDTVSWYQQALGQGPQFIFQYYEEEERQRGNFPDRFSGHQFPNYSSELNVNALLLGDSALYLCASSLDRGWNTEAFFGQGTRLTVV.

This chain joins TRBV14 and TRBJ2-1; D may be TRBD2 (5 bases). Between the trimmed V and J ends, which lost 3 bases and 4 bases, there was a span of 22 bases. Looked up from germline, CDR1 is SGHDN and CDR2 is FVKESK. The CDR3 sequence is 18 residues long. The CDR3 nucleotides are TGTGCCAGCAGCCACCTAAAGGGCAGAGGGCTTGATTACAATGAGCAGTTCTTC. As protein: CASSHLKGRGLDYNEQFF.

By proportion, this clone is medium-sized. The chain combines TRBV7-9 with TRBJ2-7, with TRBD1 matching 8 bases. The V gene end was trimmed by 5 bases and the J gene end by 0 bases; junction bases not matched to a gene: 6. CDR3 length equals 15 residues. Germline assignment: CDR1 SEHNR and CDR2 FQNEAQ (reference sequence). The chain's CDR3 is CASSVGQGFSYEQYF. The CDR3 nucleotides are TGTGCCAGCAGCGTAGGACAGGGCTTCTCCTACGAGCAGTACTTC.

There are a few counts of this clone. The rearrangement uses TRBV2 and TRBJ2-2; TRBD1 might be the D (6 bases). The CDR3 runs 14 residues. V lost 4 bases to trimming and J lost 2 bases, with 8 bases between them. Germline V CDR1 and CDR2: SNHLY, FYNNEI. CDR3 amino acids: CASSARGNTGELFF. The CDR3 bases are TGTGCCAGCAGTGCCAGGGGAAACACCGGGGAGCTGTTTTTT.

The gene calls are TRBV7-9 and TRBJ2-5; 9 nucleotides match TRBD2. CDR1 is SEHNR and CDR2 is FQNEAQ in the germline V gene (reference sequence). This CDR3 region has 15 residues. V trimming: 2 bases; J trimming: 2 bases; junction bases outside the gene matches: 3. DNA of the CDR3: TGTGCCAGCAGCTTAACTCTAGCGGGGCAAGAGACCCAGTACTTC. Translated: CASSLTLAGQETQYF.

The V call is TRBV2, the J call TRBJ2-5; the D gene is possibly TRBD2 (5 bases). The DNA end is more similar to TRBJ2-7, so the J call may be wrong. Per germline, CDR1 SNHLY and CDR2 FYNNEI. This CDR3 contains 13 residues. In DNA form, the CDR3 reads TGTGCCTCCCAGCGGCAGAGCTCCTACGAGCAGTACTTC. Protein sequence: CASQRQSSYEQYF.

This chain uses TRBV15 with TRBJ1-3; D is uncertain. CDR1 is LNHNV and CDR2 is YYDKDF in the germline V gene (reference sequence). The CDR3 runs 16 residues. The germline V and J ends were trimmed by 0 bases and 4 bases, with 13 bases remaining between them. The CDR3 here is CATSRDRSTVGNTIYF. The CDR3 DNA follows: TGTGCCACCAGCAGAGATCGTAGTACAGTCGGAAACACCATATATTTT.

The rearrangement links TRBV5-1 to TRBJ2-1; TRBD2 matches at 12 bases. V gave up 4 bases and J gave up 9 bases; unmatched junction bases: 8. The CDR3 spans 15 residues. The V gene's germline CDR1 is SGHRS and CDR2 YFSETQ. The CDR3 sequence: CASSPLAGGPGEQFF. DNA of the CDR3: TGCGCCAGCAGCCCTCTAGCGGGAGGGCCAGGTGAGCAGTTCTTC.

This clone is a singleton in its sample. The chain is built from TRBV6-1 and TRBJ1-4; D unclear. V was pared by 1 base and J by 4 bases, with 4 bases between. Germline assignment: CDR1 MNHNS and CDR2 SASEGT. The CDR3 totals 13 residues. CDR3 in amino acids: CASSEVINEKLFF. CDR3 coding DNA: TGTGCCAGCAGTGAAGTTATTAATGAAAAACTGTTTTTT.

This clone appeared a few times. The J gene is TRBJ2-3, the V gene TRBV5-1, with 9 bases lining up with TRBD2. The V gene end was trimmed by 6 bases and the J gene end by 3 bases; junction bases not matched to a gene: 5. Germline-derived CDR1 and CDR2 are SGHRS and YFSETQ. The CDR3 spans 14 residues. The CDR3 DNA follows: TGCGCCAGCACTGCTAGCGGGGAAACAGATACGCAGTATTTT. This translates into CASTASGETDTQYF.

This chain uses TRBV30 with TRBJ1-5, with 7 bases lining up with TRBD1. J gave up 7 bases and V 3 bases, and 9 bases lay outside the gene matches. The CDR3 extends over 14 amino acids. The germline CDR1 and CDR2 sequences are GTSNPN and SVGIG (reference sequence). CDR3 region: CAWRGAGGGQPQHF. For the CDR3, the DNA is TGTGCCTGGAGGGGGGCAGGGGGTGGCCAGCCCCAGCATTTT.

This clone has a handful of counts. The chain joins TRBV29-1 to TRBJ1-1, with no clear D. With 6 bases removed from V and 0 bases from J, the gap between germline ends came to 14 bases. This CDR3 spans 14 amino acids. Germline lookup yields CDR1 SQVTM and CDR2 ANQGSEA. The CDR3 coding sequence is TGCAGCGTGAAGCGATCGAGCATGAACACTGAAGCTTTCTTT. Translation gives CSVKRSSMNTEAFF.

The chain carries TRBV11-2 and TRBJ1-1, with D possibly being TRBD1 (5 bases). Germline lookup yields CDR1 SGHAT and CDR2 FQNNGV. Trimming took off 5 bases at V and 0 bases at J, with 13 bases between the two ends. The CDR3 runs to 15 residues. This chain's CDR3 is CASSRLQVLNTEAFF. Written as DNA, the CDR3 is TGTGCCAGCAGCCGGTTACAGGTATTGAACACTGAAGCTTTCTTT.

This clone was picked up one time. The rearrangement uses TRBV9 and TRBJ2-7; 7 bases are shared with TRBD2. CDR1 and CDR2 from the germline V gene are SGDLS and YYNGEE. Trimming took 5 bases from V and 2 from J; bases not matched to a gene: 4. There are 13 residues in the CDR3. CDR3 residues: CASSGAGPYEQYF. In nucleotides, the CDR3 is TGTGCCAGCAGTGGAGCGGGGCCCTACGAGCAGTACTTC.

This clone has just a few counts. The chain is built from TRBV2 and TRBJ1-1; 7 nucleotides match TRBD1. V shed 4 bases, J shed 3 bases, and the junction held 5 bases outside the gene matches. This CDR3 spans 14 amino acids. Germline CDR1 and CDR2: SNHLY and FYNNEI. The CDR3 loop reads CASSARGQDTEAFF. The CDR3 region has the DNA TGTGCCAGCAGTGCGAGGGGGCAGGACACTGAAGCTTTCTTT. The whole variable domain, filled in from reference TRBV2 and TRBJ1-1, reads EPEVTQTPSHQVTQMGQEVILRCVPISNHLYFYWYRQILGQKVEFLVSFYNNEISEKSEIFDDQFSVERPDGSNFTLKIRSTKLEDSAMYFCASSARGQDTEAFFGQGTRLTVV.

CDR3 sequence reads: CASSTDLIYPTVQYF. The CDR3 nucleotides are TGTGCCAGCAGCACAGACCTGATCTACCCTACGGTGCAGTACTTC. This chain connects TRBV27 to TRBJ2-7; D is uncertain. Trimming shortened V by 6 bases and J by 9 bases, and 24 bases separated the two germline ends. There are 15 residues in the CDR3. CDR1 MNHEY and CDR2 SMNVEV come from the germline V gene (reference sequence).

The J gene is TRBJ1-2, the V gene TRBV2; D gene uncertain. CDR1 SNHLY and CDR2 FYNNEI come from the germline V gene. V was clipped by 0 bases and J by 5 bases, with 4 bases between them. This CDR3 has 12 amino acids. CDR3 protein: CASSEAGYGYTF. The CDR3 nucleotides are TGTGCCAGCAGTGAAGCCGGGTATGGCTACACCTTC.

The V and J genes are TRBV10-3 and TRBJ1-1; D is undetermined. The germline CDR1 and CDR2 sequences are ENHRY and SYGVKD. The V end was cut by 8 bases, the J end by 1 base, with 5 bases between. The CDR3 runs to 11 residues. The CDR3 spells CAIRENTEAFF. In nucleotides, the CDR3 is TGTGCCATCCGCGAGAACACTGAAGCTTTCTTT.

The chain joins TRBV6-6 to TRBJ2-7; 9 nucleotides match TRBD2. Germline CDR1 and CDR2: MNHNY and SVGAGI (reference sequence). The CDR3 spans 14 residues. Trimming removed 5 bases from V and 2 bases from J; junction bases left unmatched: 4. CDR3 residues: CASSTRTSAYEQYF. CDR3 coding DNA: TGTGCCAGCAGTACCCGGACTAGCGCCTACGAGCAGTACTTC.

V and J are TRBV27 and TRBJ2-7; 13 positions agree with TRBD2. V dropped 4 bases and J dropped 5; count of bases not matched to a gene: 5. This CDR3 has 15 residues. CDR1 and CDR2 from the germline V gene are MNHEY and SMNVEV (reference sequence). The CDR3 is CASSSRLAGGHEQYF. DNA of the CDR3: TGTGCCAGCAGTTCCAGACTAGCGGGAGGCCACGAGCAGTACTTC.

The V gene is TRBV2, the J gene TRBJ1-5; the D gene is possibly TRBD1 (6 bases). Trimming cost V 4 bases and J 2 bases, with 9 bases left between them. Germline loops: CDR1 SNHLY, CDR2 FYNNEI. This CDR3 has 14 amino acids. CDR3 region: CASSGAGGNQPQHF. Written as DNA, the CDR3 is TGTGCCAGCAGTGGGGCAGGGGGCAATCAGCCCCAGCATTTT.

V usage is TRBV5-1 and J usage is TRBJ1-1, with D possibly being TRBD1 (6 bases). V dropped 3 bases and J dropped 2 bases, with 11 bases sitting between them. The CDR3 has 14 amino acids. CDR1 SGHRS and CDR2 YFSETQ come from the germline V gene. The CDR3 sequence: CASSWDTLNTEAFF. The CDR3 DNA follows: TGCGCCAGCAGCTGGGACACTTTAAACACTGAAGCTTTCTTT.